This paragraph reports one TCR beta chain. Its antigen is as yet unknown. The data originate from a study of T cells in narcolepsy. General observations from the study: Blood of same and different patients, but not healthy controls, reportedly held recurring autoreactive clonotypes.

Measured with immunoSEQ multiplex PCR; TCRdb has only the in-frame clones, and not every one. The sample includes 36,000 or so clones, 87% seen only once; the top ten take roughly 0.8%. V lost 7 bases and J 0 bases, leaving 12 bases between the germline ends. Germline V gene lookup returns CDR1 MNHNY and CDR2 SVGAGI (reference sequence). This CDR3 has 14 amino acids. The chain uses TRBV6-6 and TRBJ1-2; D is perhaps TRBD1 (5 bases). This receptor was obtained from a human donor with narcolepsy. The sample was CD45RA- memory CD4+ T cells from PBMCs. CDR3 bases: TGTGCCAGCATCAGAACAGGCACTAACTATGGCTACACCTTC. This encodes CASIRTGTNYGYTF.